A single T cell receptor beta chain is shown here with its context. The CDR3 length is 19 residues. Trimming stripped 5 bases from V and 3 bases from J, with 29 bases between. CDR1 is PRHDT, CDR2 FYEKMQ, per germline (reference sequence). The sample belongs to a study of blood T cell repertoires in COVID-19. TCRdb's table, derived via immunoSEQ multiplex PCR, lists solely in-frame clones and lacks some. The sample contains some 200,000 clones, roughly 85% of which appear only once. The sequence was obtained from a woman in her 70s with COVID-19, enrolled during active disease. The chain joins TRBV13 to TRBJ2-7, with a tentative D call TRBD2 (5 bases). The sequenced sample was peripheral blood. The CDR3 DNA reads as TGTGCCAGCAGCACCCGGCGGTTTGGCGGGCGCCCCCGGGACTACGAGCAGTACTTC. Translating it yields CASSTRRFGGRPRDYEQYF.